The clone carrying this T cell receptor beta chain was seen once. The time point denotes: peripheral blood 6 weeks after treatment start. This entry belongs to a study of PD-L1 blockade in urothelial cancer. Generated by immunoSEQ multiplex PCR, the TCRdb table keeps only in-frame clones and is missing some. The table shows tens of thousands of clones, with about 85% occurring only once. CDR1 is LNHDA, CDR2 SQIVND, per germline (reference sequence). With V trimmed by 1 base and J by 7 bases, 9 bases remained unmatched. The CDR3 is 16 residues long. The source of this sequence is a man in his fifties or sixties with urothelial cancer. The chain links TRBV19 to TRBJ1-4, with 7 positions matching TRBD1. The material sequenced was PBMCs, taken around atezolizumab (anti-PD-L1) treatment. CDR3 coding DNA: TGTGCCAGTAGTATAGCCCGGACAGGAGACGGTGAAAAACTGTTTTTT. Protein sequence: CASSIARTGDGEKLFF. The full variable domain, completed using reference TRBV19 and TRBJ1-4, is DGGITQSPKYLFRKEGQNVTLSCEQNLNHDAMYWYRQDPGQGLRLIYYSQIVNDFQKGDIAEGYSVSREKKESFPLTVTSAQKNPTAFYLCASSIARTGDGEKLFFGSGTQLSVL.